The 5 T cell receptor beta chains below all came from one sample that was sequenced in a study of a mutant IDH1 vaccine in newly diagnosed glioma. Their cognate antigens are unknown. Method: immunoSEQ multiplex PCR; TCRdb's copy keeps in-frame clones and lacks some. The repertoire holds around 84,000 clones, with 75% to 85% as singletons. The sample's time point: week 47, end of study. Doses of 300 ug of mutant IDH1 20-mer peptide were given with topical imiquimod. The sequences come from PBMCs, collected from a glioma patient whose treatment included an IDH1 peptide vaccine. The receptors shown here come from a man aged 40-49 years with glioma.

The chain uses TRBV5-1 and TRBJ2-1; 7 bases map to TRBD2. The V segment lost 4 bases and the J segment 6 bases; nucleotides outside the gene matches: 7. CDR3 length equals 14 residues. Germline V gene sequence: CDR1 SGHRS, CDR2 YFSETQ. CDR3 DNA: TGCGCCAGCAGCCCAATTCCTAGCGGCAATGAGCAGTTCTTC. The encoded protein is CASSPIPSGNEQFF.

The gene calls are TRBV30 and TRBJ1-2; 7 nucleotides match TRBD1. This CDR3 is built from 15 residues. The germline CDR1 and CDR2 sequences are GTSNPN and SVGIG (reference sequence). With 0 bases clipped from V and 5 bases from J, the junction kept 9 bases outside the gene matches. The CDR3 DNA follows: TGTGCCTGGAGTGTTCGACGGGACAGAGGGTATGGCTACACCTTC. Its translation is CAWSVRRDRGYGYTF.

This clone was found once. The V and J genes are TRBV2 and TRBJ2-3, with D possibly being TRBD2 (6 bases). Trimming removed 8 bases from V and 10 bases from J, with 22 bases in between. This CDR3 has 14 residues. CDR1 SNHLY and CDR2 FYNNEI come from the germline V gene. The CDR3 sequence is CASRGLPGTKPQYF. The CDR3 DNA follows: TGTGCCAGCCGGGGACTTCCCGGAACGAAACCGCAGTATTTT.

V usage is TRBV19 and J usage is TRBJ1-1; 7 bases map to TRBD1. Germline-derived CDR1 and CDR2 are LNHDA and SQIVND (reference sequence). V dropped 4 bases and J dropped 7; count of bases not matched to a gene: 15. CDR3 length equals 16 residues. CDR3 in amino acids: CASSNIWTTGRFEAFF. CDR3 nucleotide sequence: TGTGCCAGTAGTAACATATGGACGACAGGGCGATTTGAAGCTTTCTTT.

In the case of this clone: One end of the junction does not line up with germline, which may come from a read error. The chain links TRBV19 to TRBJ2-1; no definite D call. The CDR3 totals 8 residues. Per the germline V gene, CDR1 is LNHDA and CDR2 is SQIVND (reference sequence). The CDR3 is CASSIEVF. The CDR3 nucleotides read TGTGCCAGTAGTATTGAGGTCTTC.